The 4 T cell receptor beta chains in this list originate from one sample, sequenced in a study of Tregs in tolerant kidney transplant recipients. What these receptors recognize is not known. Sequencing was performed with immunoSEQ multiplex PCR; in TCRdb, only in-frame clones are kept and a portion is missing. The repertoire includes about 19,000 clones, about two thirds of them detected once, and around 3.5% sits in the top ten. Sequenced input: Tregs from blood cultured with allogeneic cells. The receptors here all came from a human donor in good health.

V is TRBV13 and J is TRBJ1-1; no reliable D call. This CDR3 spans 14 amino acids. CDR1 is PRHDT and CDR2 is FYEKMQ in the germline V gene (reference sequence). Trimming took 8 bases from V and 4 from J, leaving 17 bases between them. CDR3 sequence: CASGRGYAGTEAFF. The DNA of the CDR3 is TGTGCCAGCGGGCGAGGGTATGCCGGCACTGAAGCTTTCTTT. Full variable domain (rest looked up from reference TRBV13 and TRBJ1-1): AAGVIQSPRHLIKEKRETATLKCYPIPRHDTVYWYQQGPGQDPQFLISFYEKMQSDKGSIPDRFSAQQFSDYHSELNMSSLELGDSALYFCASGRGYAGTEAFFGQGTRLTVV.

The DNA for the CDR3 is TGTGCGACGGACAGGGGTTTGAATCAGCCCCAGCATTTT. It encodes CATDRGLNQPQHF. V is TRBV30 and J is TRBJ1-5; 9 nucleotides align to TRBD1. This CDR3 has 13 amino acids. Germline V gene sequence: CDR1 GTSNPN, CDR2 SVGIG (reference sequence).

Turning to this clone: This sample includes further DNA sequences coding for the same CDR3. The chain recombines TRBV11-2 with TRBJ1-2; D is unresolved. The CDR3 is 13 amino acids. The germline V gene has CDR1 SGHAT and CDR2 FQNNGV. V was shortened by 3 bases and J by 4 bases, with 9 bases between the two germline ends. CDR3 in DNA: TGTGCCAGCAGCTTGGAGGGTATCTATGGCTACACCTTC. It yields the protein CASSLEGIYGYTF.

CDR3 in DNA: TGCGCCAGCAGTGAACTAGCAAGGATCTACGAGCAGTACTTC. It translates to CASSELARIYEQYF. The chain employs TRBV10-2 and TRBJ2-7, with D maybe TRBD2 (6 bases). CDR3 length: 14 residues. The V end was cut by 3 bases, the J end by 3 bases, with 12 bases between. Germline CDR1 WSHSY, CDR2 SAAADI.